The 24 T cell receptor beta chains below were found in one sample sequenced in a study of CDR3 diversity in severe acne. TCRdb analysed the PCR reads with MiXCR anew, one entry per CDR3 protein. The sample carries tens of thousands of distinct CDR3 sequences, over 40% recorded once. Source material: blood. Every receptor here comes from a male donor in good health, without acne.

This clonotype was counted between two and nine times. One end of the junction varies from germline; a read error may be responsible. This chain connects TRBV6-5 to TRBJ1-5; no definite D call. Germline CDR1 reads MNHEY; CDR2 reads SVGAGI. This CDR3 has 13 amino acids. The CDR3 loop reads CASSYYSNQPQHF. The CDR3 DNA reads as TGTGCCAGCAGCTACTATAGCAATCAGCCCCAGCATTTT.

The CDR3 nucleotides are TGTGCCAGTCTAGCGCACTCTGGGGCCAACGTCCTGACGGAACTAAACACTGAAGCTTTCTTT. Translating gives CASLAHSGANVLTELNTEAFF. The chain is built from TRBV6-2 or TRBV6-3 and TRBJ1-1; tentative D call: TRBD1 (5 bases). The V gene's germline CDR1 is MNHEY and CDR2 SVGEGT. V dropped 9 bases and J dropped 2 bases, with 37 bases sitting between them. The CDR3 covers 21 residues.

This clonotype turned up a few times. The chain carries TRBV24-1 and TRBJ1-2; D possibly corresponds to TRBD1 (5 bases). The CDR3 contains 13 residues. V was pared by 4 bases and J by 5 bases, with 10 bases between. Germline-derived CDR1 and CDR2 are KGHDR and SFDVKD. The CDR3 is CATSDETEYGYTF. CDR3 bases: TGTGCCACCAGTGACGAGACAGAGTATGGCTACACCTTC.

This clonotype was seen repeatedly, ten times or more. This chain links TRBV5-1 with TRBJ2-2; TRBD2 might be the D (6 bases). This CDR3 comprises 14 residues. Between the trimmed V and J ends, which lost 1 base and 8 bases, there was a span of 12 bases. Germline CDR1 SGHRS, CDR2 YFSETQ. The CDR3 sequence is CASSLKNGGGELFF. CDR3 sequence (DNA): TGCGCCAGCAGCTTGAAAAACGGAGGGGGGGAGCTGTTTTTT.

J is TRBJ2-3 and V is TRBV7-9; the match to TRBD2 covers 11 bases. With V trimmed by 2 bases and J by 5 bases, 15 bases remained unmatched. Germline CDR1 is SEHNR and CDR2 is FQNEAQ (reference sequence). The CDR3 runs 19 residues. CDR3 nucleotide sequence: TGTGCCAGCAGCTTAATATTGGGGGTCCCTAGCGGGAGGCGAGATACGCAGTATTTT. Translation gives CASSLILGVPSGRRDTQYF.

This clonotype was found many times. The chain combines TRBV6-6 with TRBJ1-6; 11 bases line up with TRBD1. From germline, CDR1 is MNHNY and CDR2 SVGAGI (reference sequence). The CDR3 runs to 17 residues. Trimming at V came to 0 bases and at J to 7 bases, leaving 5 bases not matched to a gene. The CDR3 sequence: CASSYSDRGRLNSPLHF. The CDR3 DNA is TGTGCCAGCAGTTACTCGGACAGGGGGCGGTTAAATTCACCCCTCCACTTT.

The chain uses TRBV7-9 and TRBJ2-1; TRBD1 might be the D (5 bases). Trimming took off 0 bases at V and 6 bases at J, with 21 bases between the two ends. Per germline, CDR1 SEHNR and CDR2 FQNEAQ (reference sequence). The CDR3 is made up of 18 amino acids. CDR3 region: CASSLAQGYGYKRNEQFF. CDR3 in DNA: TGTGCCAGCAGCTTAGCGCAGGGATATGGCTACAAACGCAATGAGCAGTTCTTC.

This rearrangement joins TRBV30 to TRBJ1-2, with unresolved D. The ends were cut back, 0 bases at V and 2 bases at J, with 7 bases in the middle. This CDR3 region has 13 residues. The V gene's germline CDR1 is GTSNPN and CDR2 SVGIG (reference sequence). DNA for the CDR3: TGTGCCTGGAGTGTATCGGAAAACTATGGCTACACCTTC. Translated: CAWSVSENYGYTF. The whole variable domain, filled in from reference TRBV30 and TRBJ1-2, reads SQTIHQWPATLVQPVGSPLSLECTVEGTSNPNLYWYRQAAGRGLQLLFYSVGIGQISSEVPQNLSASRPQDRQFILSSKKLLLSDSGFYLCAWSVSENYGYTFGSGTRLTVV.

This clonotype has a single count. J is TRBJ2-7 and V is TRBV19; TRBD1 is a possible D gene (6 bases). V was clipped by 5 bases and J by 3 bases, with 14 bases between them. The CDR3 runs to 14 residues. CDR1 is LNHDA and CDR2 is SQIVND in the germline V gene (reference sequence). CDR3 in amino acids: CASSPAGVGYEQYF. The CDR3 bases are TGTGCCAGTAGTCCAGCAGGGGTTGGCTACGAGCAGTACTTC. Using reference TRBV19 and TRBJ2-7 for the parts outside the CDR3, the full variable domain is DGGITQSPKYLFRKEGQNVTLSCEQNLNHDAMYWYRQDPGQGLRLIYYSQIVNDFQKGDIAEGYSVSREKKESFPLTVTSAQKNPTAFYLCASSPAGVGYEQYFGPGTRLTVT.

The rearrangement uses TRBV5-1 and TRBJ2-7; TRBD2 aligns across 7 bases. Germline V gene lookup returns CDR1 SGHRS and CDR2 YFSETQ. Trimming removed 6 bases from V and 4 bases from J; junction bases left unmatched: 10. This CDR3 has 14 amino acids. CDR3 protein: CASTPLAEGYEQYF. The DNA for the CDR3 is TGCGCCAGCACTCCCCTAGCGGAGGGGTACGAGCAGTACTTC.

DNA of the CDR3: TGTGCCAGCAGTTACTCGAGGCTTCGGGGTGGCTACACCTTC. It specifies CASSYSRLRGGYTF. The chain has TRBV6-5 and TRBJ1-2; the D is unclear. The length of the CDR3 is 14 residues. Germline values: CDR1 MNHEY, CDR2 SVGAGI. Trimming left V 0 bases short and J 7 bases short, with 12 bases between.

The genes are TRBV5-5 and TRBJ2-7; 9 positions match TRBD1. The CDR3 spans 15 residues. CDR1 and CDR2 (germline): SGHKS, YYEKEE (reference sequence). V was pared by 4 bases and J by 4 bases, with 9 bases of the junction left unmatched. This CDR3 reads CASSQGPGTGYEQYF. CDR3 nucleotides: TGTGCCAGCAGCCAAGGCCCCGGGACAGGGTACGAGCAGTACTTC.

To note about this clonotype: Because the CDR3's place on the DNA is in doubt, the DNA is left out and the CDR3 is given as listed by TCRdb. The gene calls are TRBV7-6 and TRBJ2-3; the DNA was not compared with TRBD2, the D call given in the table. Germline V CDR1 and CDR2: SGHVS, FNYEAQ. The CDR3 extends over 22 residues, inclusive of both ends. CDR3 region: CASSPGREQFFGPPPGTDTQYF.

V is TRBV5-1 and J is TRBJ2-3; perhaps TRBD2 as D (6 bases). V was cut by 0 bases and J by 6 bases, with 14 bases left in between. This CDR3 has 15 amino acids. The germline V gene has CDR1 SGHRS and CDR2 YFSETQ. The CDR3 DNA sequence: TGCGCCAGCAGCTTGGTTCGTACGGGAGCGGATACGCAGTATTTT. It is translated as CASSLVRTGADTQYF.

V gene TRBV5-4 combines with J gene TRBJ1-4; 8 nucleotides line up with TRBD1. Losses at the gene ends were 5 bases for V and 10 bases for J; bases not matched to a gene: 7. The CDR3 length is 13 residues. CDR1 and CDR2 (germline): SGHNT, YYREEE (reference sequence). CDR3 protein: CASSSGGTGKLFF. The CDR3 DNA is TGTGCCAGCAGTTCAGGGGGCACGGGAAAACTGTTTTTT.

CDR3 loop: CASSLVRAPYEQYF. DNA for the CDR3: TGTGCCAGCAGCTTAGTTCGCGCACCCTACGAGCAGTACTTC. The chain recombines TRBV7-2 with TRBJ2-7, with no clear D. This CDR3 has 14 residues. From germline, CDR1 is SGHTA and CDR2 FQGNSA. The V gene lost 1 base and the J gene lost 2 bases, with 9 bases spanning the gap.

This chain joins TRBV12-3 or TRBV12-4 and TRBJ2-7; 10 bases are shared with TRBD1. This CDR3 contains 15 residues. After removal of 5 bases from V and 7 bases from J, the junction contained 11 bases not matched to a gene. The CDR3 nucleotides are TGTGCCAGCAGTACCTCGGGACAGGGGAAGAGGGAGCAGTACTTC. Encoded protein: CASSTSGQGKREQYF.

The gene calls are TRBV6-6 and TRBJ1-1; 8 bases are shared with TRBD1. The ends lost 6 bases at V and 4 bases at J; junction bases unmatched: 7. CDR1 MNHNY and CDR2 SVGAGI come from the germline V gene (reference sequence). The CDR3 runs 14 residues. The CDR3 is CASRAGGEGTEAFF. Written as DNA, the CDR3 is TGTGCCAGCAGAGCAGGGGGCGAGGGCACTGAAGCTTTCTTT.

The chain joins TRBV12-3 or TRBV12-4 to TRBJ2-3; D is uncertain. The CDR3 is made up of 14 amino acids. The V end lost 6 bases, the J end lost 11 bases, and 21 bases lay between the germline ends. The CDR3 loop reads CASRPPASYNEQYF. CDR3 DNA sequence: TGTGCCAGCAGACCTCCGGCGTCCTACAATGAGCAGTATTTT.

The V gene is TRBV20-1, the J gene TRBJ2-2; 16 bases are shared with TRBD2. Germline V gene data show CDR1 as DFQATT and CDR2 as SNEGSKA (reference sequence). CDR3 length equals 17 residues. J lost 7 bases, V lost 5 bases, and 10 bases had no gene match. The DNA of the CDR3 is TGCAGTGCTGATCCCGGGACTAGCGGGGGGGCGGTCGGGGAGCTGTTTTTT. This translates into CSADPGTSGGAVGELFF.

This clonotype was observed a single time. Lacking the conserved final phenylalanine or tryptophan, this CDR3 likely reflects a read error. The DNA of the CDR3 is TGTGCCAGCATCAACCTGCCTTCCAACTATGGCTACACCCTC. This sequence encodes CASINLPSNYGYTL. The chain joins TRBV6-5 to TRBJ1-2; D is uncertain. V was cut by 7 bases and J by 2 bases, with 14 bases left in between. The CDR3 spans 14 residues. Germline V gene sequence: CDR1 MNHEY, CDR2 SVGAGI.

This chain links TRBV9 with TRBJ1-3, with 7 bases identical to TRBD1. The CDR3 totals 12 residues. Germline V gene lookup returns CDR1 SGDLS and CDR2 YYNGEE. V lost 3 bases and J lost 8; bases outside the gene matches: 2. The CDR3 bases are TGTGCCAGCAGCGCCGACAGGGACACCATATATTTT. It translates to CASSADRDTIYF.

This clonotype was recorded only once. This may be a read error: a much more frequent sequence differs by one nucleotide. Lacking the conserved final phenylalanine or tryptophan, this CDR3 likely reflects a read error. The chain uses TRBV7-9 and TRBJ2-7; no clear D. The CDR3 contains 13 residues. V was trimmed by 1 base and J by 6 bases, leaving 10 bases between them. Germline CDR1 is SEHNR and CDR2 is FQNEAQ (reference sequence). The CDR3 sequence: CASSLVGLAEQYL. For the CDR3, the DNA is TGTGCCAGCAGCTTAGTAGGTCTTGCCGAGCAGTACCTC.

In its sample, this clonotype was seen many times. The J gene is TRBJ2-7, the V gene TRBV3-1, with D tentatively TRBD2 (5 bases). Deletions cut 0 bases from V and 6 bases from J, with 15 bases between. CDR1 is LGHDT and CDR2 is YNNKEL in the germline V gene (reference sequence). The CDR3 loop spans 15 amino acids. The CDR3: CASSQERVYSPEQYF. In DNA, the CDR3 is TGTGCCAGCAGCCAAGAGAGGGTCTACAGTCCCGAGCAGTACTTC.